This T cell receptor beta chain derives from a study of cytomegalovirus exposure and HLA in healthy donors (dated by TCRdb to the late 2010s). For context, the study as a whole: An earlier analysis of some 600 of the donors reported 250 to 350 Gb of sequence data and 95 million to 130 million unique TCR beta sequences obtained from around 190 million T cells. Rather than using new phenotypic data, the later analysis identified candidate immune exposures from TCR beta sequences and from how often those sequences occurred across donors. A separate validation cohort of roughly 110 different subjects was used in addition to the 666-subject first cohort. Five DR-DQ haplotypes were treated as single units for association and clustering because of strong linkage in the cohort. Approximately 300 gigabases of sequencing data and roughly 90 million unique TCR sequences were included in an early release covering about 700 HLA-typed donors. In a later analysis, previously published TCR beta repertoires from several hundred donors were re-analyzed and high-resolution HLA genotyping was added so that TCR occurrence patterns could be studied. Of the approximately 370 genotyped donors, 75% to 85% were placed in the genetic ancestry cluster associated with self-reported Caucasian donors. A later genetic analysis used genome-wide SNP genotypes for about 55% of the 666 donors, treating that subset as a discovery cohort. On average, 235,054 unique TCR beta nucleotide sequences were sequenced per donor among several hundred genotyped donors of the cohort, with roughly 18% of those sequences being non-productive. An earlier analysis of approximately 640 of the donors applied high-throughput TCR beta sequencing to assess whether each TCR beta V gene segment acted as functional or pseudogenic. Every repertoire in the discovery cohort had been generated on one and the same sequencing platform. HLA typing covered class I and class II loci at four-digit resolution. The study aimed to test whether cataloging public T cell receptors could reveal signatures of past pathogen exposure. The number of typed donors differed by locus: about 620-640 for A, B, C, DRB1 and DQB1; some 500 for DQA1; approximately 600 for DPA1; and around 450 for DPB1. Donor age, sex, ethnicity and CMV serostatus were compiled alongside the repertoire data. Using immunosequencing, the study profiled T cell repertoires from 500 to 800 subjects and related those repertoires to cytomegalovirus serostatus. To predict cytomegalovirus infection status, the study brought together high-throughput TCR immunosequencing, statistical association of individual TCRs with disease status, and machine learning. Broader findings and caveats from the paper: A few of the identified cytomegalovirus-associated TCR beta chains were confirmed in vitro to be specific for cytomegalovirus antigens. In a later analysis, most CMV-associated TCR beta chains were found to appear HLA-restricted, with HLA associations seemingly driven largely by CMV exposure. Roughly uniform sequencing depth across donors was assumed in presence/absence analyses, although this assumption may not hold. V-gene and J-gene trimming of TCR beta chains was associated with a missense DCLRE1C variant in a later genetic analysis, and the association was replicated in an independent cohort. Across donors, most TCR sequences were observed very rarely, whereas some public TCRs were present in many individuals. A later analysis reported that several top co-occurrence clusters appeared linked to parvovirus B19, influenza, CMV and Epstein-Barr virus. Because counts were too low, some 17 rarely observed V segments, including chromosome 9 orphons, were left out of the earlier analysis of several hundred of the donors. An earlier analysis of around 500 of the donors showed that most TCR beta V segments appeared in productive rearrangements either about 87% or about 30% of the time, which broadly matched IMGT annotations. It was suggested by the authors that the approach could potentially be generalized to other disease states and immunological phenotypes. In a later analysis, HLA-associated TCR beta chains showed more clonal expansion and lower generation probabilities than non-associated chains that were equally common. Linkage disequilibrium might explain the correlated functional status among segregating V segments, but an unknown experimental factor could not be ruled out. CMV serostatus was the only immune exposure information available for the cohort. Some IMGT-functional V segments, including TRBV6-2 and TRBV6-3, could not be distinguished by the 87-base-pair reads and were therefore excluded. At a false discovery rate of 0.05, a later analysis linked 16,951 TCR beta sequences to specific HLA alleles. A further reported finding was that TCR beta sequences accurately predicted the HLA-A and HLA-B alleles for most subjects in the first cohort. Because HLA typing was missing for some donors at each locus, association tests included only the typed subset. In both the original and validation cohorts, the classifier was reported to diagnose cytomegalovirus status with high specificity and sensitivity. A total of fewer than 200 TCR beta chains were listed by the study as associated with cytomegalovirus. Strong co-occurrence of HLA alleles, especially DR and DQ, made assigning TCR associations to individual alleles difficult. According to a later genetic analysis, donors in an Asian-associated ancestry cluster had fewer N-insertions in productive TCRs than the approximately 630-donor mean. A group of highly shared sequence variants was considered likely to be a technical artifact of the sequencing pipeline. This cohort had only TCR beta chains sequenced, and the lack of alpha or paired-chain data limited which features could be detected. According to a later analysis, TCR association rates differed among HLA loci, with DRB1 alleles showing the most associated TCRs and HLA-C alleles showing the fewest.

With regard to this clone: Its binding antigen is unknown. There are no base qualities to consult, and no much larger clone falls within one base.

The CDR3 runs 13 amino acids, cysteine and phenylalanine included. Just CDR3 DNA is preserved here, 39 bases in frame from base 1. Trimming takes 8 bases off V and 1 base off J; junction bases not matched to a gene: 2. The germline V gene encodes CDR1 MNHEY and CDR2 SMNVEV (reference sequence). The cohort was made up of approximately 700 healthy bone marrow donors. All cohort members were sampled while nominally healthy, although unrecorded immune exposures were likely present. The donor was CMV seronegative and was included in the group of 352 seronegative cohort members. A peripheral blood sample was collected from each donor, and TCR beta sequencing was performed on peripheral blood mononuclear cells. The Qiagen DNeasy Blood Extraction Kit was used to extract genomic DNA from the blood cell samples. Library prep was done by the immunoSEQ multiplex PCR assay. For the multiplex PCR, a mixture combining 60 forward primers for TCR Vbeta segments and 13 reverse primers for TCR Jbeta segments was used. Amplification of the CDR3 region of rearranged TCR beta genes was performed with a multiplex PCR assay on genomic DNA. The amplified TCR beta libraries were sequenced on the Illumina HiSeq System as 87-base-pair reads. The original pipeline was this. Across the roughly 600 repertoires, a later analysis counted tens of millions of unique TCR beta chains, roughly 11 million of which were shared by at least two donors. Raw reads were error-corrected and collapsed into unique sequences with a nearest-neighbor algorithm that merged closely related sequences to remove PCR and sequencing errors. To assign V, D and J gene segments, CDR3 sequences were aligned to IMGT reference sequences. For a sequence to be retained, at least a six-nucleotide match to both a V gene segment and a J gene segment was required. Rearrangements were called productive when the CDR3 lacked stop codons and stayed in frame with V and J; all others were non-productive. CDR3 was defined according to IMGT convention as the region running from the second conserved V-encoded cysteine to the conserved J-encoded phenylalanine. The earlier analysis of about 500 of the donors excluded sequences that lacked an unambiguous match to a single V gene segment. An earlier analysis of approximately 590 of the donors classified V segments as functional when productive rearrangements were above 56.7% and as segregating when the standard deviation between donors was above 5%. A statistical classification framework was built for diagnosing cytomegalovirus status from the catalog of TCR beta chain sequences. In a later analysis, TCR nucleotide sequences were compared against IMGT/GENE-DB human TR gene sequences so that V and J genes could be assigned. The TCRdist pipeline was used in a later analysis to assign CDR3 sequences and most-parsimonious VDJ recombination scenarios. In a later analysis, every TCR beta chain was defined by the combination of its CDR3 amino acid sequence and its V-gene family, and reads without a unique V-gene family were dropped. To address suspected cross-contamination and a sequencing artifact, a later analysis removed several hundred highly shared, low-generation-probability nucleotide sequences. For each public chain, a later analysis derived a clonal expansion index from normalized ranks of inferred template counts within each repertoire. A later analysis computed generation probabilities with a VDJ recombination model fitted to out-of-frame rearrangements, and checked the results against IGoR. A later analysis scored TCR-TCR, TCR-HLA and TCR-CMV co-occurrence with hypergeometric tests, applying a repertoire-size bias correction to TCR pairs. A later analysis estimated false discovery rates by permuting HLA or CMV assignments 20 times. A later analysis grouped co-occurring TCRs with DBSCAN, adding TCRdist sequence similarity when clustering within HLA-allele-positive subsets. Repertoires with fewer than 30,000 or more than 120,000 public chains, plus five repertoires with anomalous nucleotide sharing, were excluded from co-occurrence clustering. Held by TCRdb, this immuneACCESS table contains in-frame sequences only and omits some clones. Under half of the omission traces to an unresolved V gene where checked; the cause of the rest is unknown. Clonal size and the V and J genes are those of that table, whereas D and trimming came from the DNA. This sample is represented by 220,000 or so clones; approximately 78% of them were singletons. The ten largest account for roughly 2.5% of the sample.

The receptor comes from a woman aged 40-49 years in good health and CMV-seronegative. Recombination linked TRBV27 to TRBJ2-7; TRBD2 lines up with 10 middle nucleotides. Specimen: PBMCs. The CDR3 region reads CASGLAASYEQYF. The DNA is TGTGCCAGCGGACTAGCGGCTTCCTACGAGCAGTACTTC.